This TCR beta chain was sequenced in a study of patients and donors after allogeneic stem cell transplantation. TCRdb called the RT-PCR reads again in MiXCR, with one record for every CDR3 protein. The sample contains over 65,000 distinct CDR3 sequences, less than 30% of which appear only once. Per the germline V gene, CDR1 is LNHNV and CDR2 is YYDKDF (reference sequence). With 0 bases removed from V and 4 bases from J, the gap between germline ends came to 9 bases. There are 14 residues in the CDR3. This sequence joins TRBV15 and TRBJ1-1; possible D gene TRBD1, 5 bases. This sequence originates from a human donor who was either an allogeneic HSCT recipient or a stem cell or donor lymphocyte infusion donor (not recorded which). It is not recorded whose cells these are; they may come from a transplant donor. The sequencing input was blood, either unsorted or a sorted T cell fraction (not recorded which). The CDR3 sequence is CATSRDTGGTEAFF. CDR3 DNA: TGTGCCACCAGCAGAGATACGGGGGGCACTGAAGCTTTCTTT.